The entry below gives a single T cell receptor (beta chain) sequence along with its context. Its target is unknown. TCRdb re-called the 5' RACE reads through MiXCR, storing one row per CDR3 protein. The data contain around 230,000 distinct CDR3 sequences, 8% to 10% of them singletons. This record belongs to a study of CD8 T cells in ankylosing spondylitis. Overall study findings and caveats: In ankylosing spondylitis blood, a motif of roughly 8 highly homologous TCR beta variants appeared characteristic. In reactive arthritis synovial fluid and blood, some motif variants had been reported before.

Germline V lookup: CDR1 SGHTA, CDR2 FQGNSA. Trimming removed 5 bases from V and 2 bases from J, with 16 bases in between. The length of the CDR3 is 16 residues. The rearrangement links TRBV7-2 to TRBJ1-5; a weak D match, TRBD1 (5 bases). The clonotype was recovered from a female donor with ankylosing spondylitis or in good health (not recorded which). Sequenced input: blood, either unsorted or a sorted T cell fraction (not recorded which). This CDR3 is CASSRGGGRGNQPQHF. CDR3 bases: TGTGCCAGCAGCCGGGGGGGAGGGCGCGGCAATCAGCCCCAGCATTTT.